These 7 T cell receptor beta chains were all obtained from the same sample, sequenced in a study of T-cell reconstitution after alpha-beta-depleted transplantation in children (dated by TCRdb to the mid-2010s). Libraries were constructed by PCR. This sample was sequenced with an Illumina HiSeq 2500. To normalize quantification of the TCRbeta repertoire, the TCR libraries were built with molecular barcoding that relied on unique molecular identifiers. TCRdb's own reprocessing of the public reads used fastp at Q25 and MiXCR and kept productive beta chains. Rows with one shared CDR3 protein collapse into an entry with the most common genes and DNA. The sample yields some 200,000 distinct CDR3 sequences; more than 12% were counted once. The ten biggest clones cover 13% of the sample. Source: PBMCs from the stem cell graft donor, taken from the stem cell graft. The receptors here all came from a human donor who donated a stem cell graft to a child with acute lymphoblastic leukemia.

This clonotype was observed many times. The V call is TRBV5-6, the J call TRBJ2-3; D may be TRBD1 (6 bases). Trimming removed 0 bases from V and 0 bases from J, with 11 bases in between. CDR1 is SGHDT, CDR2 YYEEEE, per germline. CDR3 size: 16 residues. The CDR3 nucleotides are TGTGCCAGCAGCTTGGTCGACAGGAGTAGCACAGATACGCAGTATTTT. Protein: CASSLVDRSSTDTQYF.

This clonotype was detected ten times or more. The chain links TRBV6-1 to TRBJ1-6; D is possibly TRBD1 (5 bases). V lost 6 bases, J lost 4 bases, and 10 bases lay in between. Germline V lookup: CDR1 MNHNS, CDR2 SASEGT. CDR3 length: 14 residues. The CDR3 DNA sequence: TGTGCCAGCAGCTCAGGGATGTATAATTCACCCCTCCACTTT. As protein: CASSSGMYNSPLHF.

The CDR3 DNA sequence: TGTGCCAGCAGTTCCTACCCCTCAGGGGAAATCACCCTCCACTTT. Translating it yields CASSSYPSGEITLHF. This chain joins TRBV6-5 and TRBJ1-6; possible D gene TRBD1, 6 bases. CDR1 is MNHEY and CDR2 is SVGAGI in the germline V gene. V shed 4 bases and J shed 14 bases, with 21 bases lying between them. The CDR3 loop spans 15 amino acids.

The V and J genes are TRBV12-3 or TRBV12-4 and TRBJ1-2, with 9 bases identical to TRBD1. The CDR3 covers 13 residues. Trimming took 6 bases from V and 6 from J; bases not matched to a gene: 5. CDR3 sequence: CASSQGQGHGYTF. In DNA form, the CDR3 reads TGTGCCAGCAGCCAGGGACAGGGTCATGGCTACACCTTC.

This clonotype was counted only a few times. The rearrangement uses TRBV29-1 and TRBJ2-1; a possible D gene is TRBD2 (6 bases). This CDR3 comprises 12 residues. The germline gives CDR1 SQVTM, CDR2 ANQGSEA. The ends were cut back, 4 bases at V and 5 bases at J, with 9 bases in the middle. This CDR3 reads CSVGRGDNEQFF. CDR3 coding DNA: TGCAGCGTTGGGAGGGGAGACAATGAGCAGTTCTTC.

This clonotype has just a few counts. CDR3 sequence reads: CASTETGTGEETQYF. The CDR3 DNA reads TGTGCCAGCACCGAAACCGGGACAGGGGAGGAGACCCAGTACTTC. The chain is built from TRBV6-1 and TRBJ2-5, with 10 bases aligning to TRBD1. The CDR3 contains 15 residues. Unmatched junction bases numbered 10, after V lost 7 bases and J lost 5 bases. The germline CDR1 and CDR2 sequences are MNHNS and SASEGT.

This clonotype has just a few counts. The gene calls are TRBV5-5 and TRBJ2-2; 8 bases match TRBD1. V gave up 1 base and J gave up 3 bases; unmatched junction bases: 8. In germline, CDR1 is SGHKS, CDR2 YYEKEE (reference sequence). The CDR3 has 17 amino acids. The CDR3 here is CASSLSAGGDDTGELFF. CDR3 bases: TGTGCCAGCAGCTTGTCTGCAGGGGGCGATGACACCGGGGAGCTGTTTTTT.